The 31 T cell receptor beta chains in this list originate from one sample, sequenced in a study of OX40 agonist ivuxolimab in advanced cancers. Using immunoSEQ multiplex PCR, the repertoire was profiled, and TCRdb retains in-frame clones only, with some absent. The data contain about 13,000 clones, about 80% of them singletons. Sequences were derived from CD4+ or CD8+ T cells sorted from blood, sampled in a trial of the OX40 agonist ivuxolimab. The receptors here all came from an adult with an advanced solid tumor such as melanoma, head and neck, liver or kidney cancer.

The gene calls are TRBV4-1 and TRBJ2-7; the D gene is possibly TRBD2 (6 bases). Trimming stripped 1 base from V and 2 bases from J, with 12 bases between. CDR1 and CDR2 from the germline V gene are MGHRA and YSYEKL. CDR3 length: 15 amino acids. This CDR3 is CASSQAPDYPYEQYF. In DNA, the CDR3 is TGCGCCAGCAGCCAAGCCCCGGACTACCCCTACGAGCAGTACTTC.

The CDR3 region is CASSPVGTPQQFF. Here the CDR3 DNA reads TGCGCCAGCAGCCCCGTGGGCACCCCGCAGCAGTTCTTC. The chain combines TRBV4-1 with TRBJ2-1; no firm D call. Germline CDR1 MGHRA, CDR2 YSYEKL. The CDR3 consists of 13 residues. Trimming cost V 4 bases and J 11 bases, with 15 bases left between them.

To note about this clone: The sample contains more than one DNA sequence encoding this CDR3. This chain links TRBV10-3 with TRBJ1-1; D not certain. This CDR3 region has 12 residues. Germline-derived CDR1 and CDR2 are ENHRY and SYGVKD. With 9 bases removed from V and 2 bases from J, the gap between germline ends came to 10 bases. The CDR3 DNA reads as TGTGCCATAAGAGAGGGAAACACTGAAGCTTTCTTT. It codes for CAIREGNTEAFF.

A word on this clone: Other DNA variants within this sample encode the same CDR3. The chain links TRBV15 to TRBJ2-1; D gene unclear. The V and J ends lost 7 bases and 5 bases respectively, with 9 bases between them. CDR1 is LNHNV, CDR2 YYDKDF, per germline (reference sequence). The CDR3 has 12 amino acids. For the CDR3, the DNA is TGTGCCACCAACCGGCCCGACAATGAGCAGTTCTTC. Translation gives CATNRPDNEQFF.

This clone was recorded once. V is TRBV27 and J is TRBJ2-1; D perhaps matches TRBD2 (6 bases). Trimming took off 6 bases at V and 7 bases at J, with 16 bases between the two ends. CDR3 length equals 14 residues. Germline V gene lookup returns CDR1 MNHEY and CDR2 SMNVEV (reference sequence). In nucleotides, the CDR3 is TGTGCCAGCAGCGACTCTCCACGGGGGAATGAGCAGTTCTTC. It encodes CASSDSPRGNEQFF.

V and J are TRBV9 and TRBJ2-7; 9 bases map to TRBD1. CDR3 length: 15 amino acids. The germline gives CDR1 SGDLS, CDR2 YYNGEE. Trimming cost V 3 bases and J 2 bases; bases outside gene matches: 6. Here the CDR3 DNA reads TGTGCCAGCAGCGCCGGGACAGGGAGCACCTACGAGCAGTACTTC. This gives the protein CASSAGTGSTYEQYF.

The genes are TRBV19 and TRBJ2-1; 11 positions agree with TRBD2. This CDR3 is built from 15 residues. Germline V gene data show CDR1 as LNHDA and CDR2 as SQIVND (reference sequence). Losses at the gene ends were 5 bases for V and 7 bases for J; bases not matched to a gene: 7. The CDR3 sequence is CASSRLAGGLNEQFF. As DNA, the CDR3 is TGTGCCAGTAGTCGCCTAGCGGGAGGTTTAAATGAGCAGTTCTTC.

This clone appeared a few times. This chain uses TRBV28 with TRBJ2-5, with 14 bases matching TRBD2. The V gene end was trimmed by 6 bases and the J gene end by 5 bases; junction bases not matched to a gene: 20. The germline V gene encodes CDR1 MDHEN and CDR2 SYDVKM. The CDR3 has 20 amino acids. The CDR3 protein is CASRSVRWGLAGVPGETQYF. In DNA form, the CDR3 reads TGTGCCAGCAGGTCCGTTCGATGGGGACTAGCGGGGGTGCCGGGGGAGACCCAGTACTTC.

J is TRBJ1-1 and V is TRBV7-9; 9 bases match TRBD1. The CDR3 loop spans 16 amino acids. Germline-derived CDR1 and CDR2 are SEHNR and FQNEAQ (reference sequence). J lost 3 bases, V lost 0 bases, and 5 bases had no gene match. CDR3 nucleotides: TGTGCCAGCAGCTTAGCCGGGACAGGGCATTACACTGAAGCTTTCTTT. Protein sequence: CASSLAGTGHYTEAFF.

The chain carries TRBV13 and TRBJ2-5; D not resolved. Trimming pared 3 bases from V and 1 base from J, leaving 9 bases between. CDR3 size: 14 residues. The V gene's germline CDR1 is PRHDT and CDR2 FYEKMQ (reference sequence). CDR3 sequence reads: CASSLRSFQETQYF. CDR3 nucleotide sequence: TGTGCCAGCAGCTTGAGGTCATTCCAAGAGACCCAGTACTTC.

CDR3 sequence reads: CASSGGPGHPYEQYF. CDR3 DNA: TGTGCCAGCAGTGGCGGACCGGGACATCCCTACGAGCAGTACTTC. This chain uses TRBV25-1 with TRBJ2-7; D perhaps matches TRBD1 (6 bases). The CDR3 is 15 amino acids. From germline, CDR1 is MGHDK and CDR2 SYGVNS. Trimming took off 4 bases at V and 2 bases at J, with 15 bases between the two ends.

The chain has TRBV4-1 and TRBJ2-1, with D possibly TRBD2 on 6 matching bases. The germline V gene encodes CDR1 MGHRA and CDR2 YSYEKL. V was cut by 4 bases and J by 6 bases, with 22 bases left in between. This CDR3 region has 17 residues. In DNA, the CDR3 is TGCGCCAGCAGCCTGATCGGGGGTAGGGGACCGGTCAATGAGCAGTTCTTC. Residues: CASSLIGGRGPVNEQFF.

The chain joins TRBV19 to TRBJ1-5; tentatively, D is TRBD1 (5 bases). V lost 8 bases to trimming and J lost 1 base, with 12 bases between them. Germline V gene lookup returns CDR1 LNHDA and CDR2 SQIVND (reference sequence). The CDR3 is made up of 14 amino acids. The CDR3 protein is CASWSGVSNQPQHF. In nucleotides, the CDR3 is TGTGCCAGTTGGTCGGGGGTCAGCAATCAGCCCCAGCATTTT.

V is TRBV5-4 and J is TRBJ2-7, with 9 bases aligning to TRBD2. V trimming: 2 bases; J trimming: 0 bases; junction bases outside the gene matches: 9. Germline V CDR1 and CDR2: SGHNT, YYREEE (reference sequence). The length of the CDR3 is 17 residues. CDR3 loop: CASSLPRGGPSSYEQYF. The DNA of the CDR3 is TGTGCCAGCAGCTTACCGCGGGGGGGCCCCAGCTCCTACGAGCAGTACTTC.

The chain recombines TRBV28 with TRBJ1-2, with TRBD1 as a possible D gene (5 bases). Germline CDR1 and CDR2: MDHEN and SYDVKM. CDR3 size: 18 residues. Trimming took off 5 bases at V and 5 bases at J, with 27 bases between the two ends. Written as DNA, the CDR3 is TGTGCCAGCAGTCCTTGGGACGGGTCGACCTCGATTAGTTATGGCTACACCTTC. As protein: CASSPWDGSTSISYGYTF.

The chain has TRBV11-2 and TRBJ1-4; no firm D call. The length of the CDR3 is 12 residues. Germline V gene lookup returns CDR1 SGHAT and CDR2 FQNNGV. Trimming stripped 3 bases from V and 7 bases from J, with 6 bases between. In DNA, the CDR3 is TGTGCCAGCAGCTTTTTTTCTGAAAAACTGTTTTTT. As protein: CASSFFSEKLFF.

The chain combines TRBV7-2 with TRBJ2-2, with D perhaps matching TRBD2 (6 bases). Trimming shortened V by 1 base and J by 7 bases, and 7 bases separated the two germline ends. The CDR3 has 13 residues. Germline CDR1 SGHTA, CDR2 FQGNSA. CDR3 loop: CASSLVSGGELFF. DNA for the CDR3: TGTGCCAGCAGCTTAGTTAGCGGCGGGGAGCTGTTTTTT.

The chain is built from TRBV10-3 and TRBJ1-2; 8 bases are shared with TRBD1. This CDR3 region has 15 residues. Germline V gives CDR1 ENHRY, CDR2 SYGVKD. V dropped 4 bases and J dropped 0; count of bases not matched to a gene: 4. The CDR3 loop is CAISGQGITNYGYTF. DNA for the CDR3: TGTGCCATCAGTGGACAGGGGATTACTAACTATGGCTACACCTTC.

The rearrangement links TRBV6-6 to TRBJ2-5; TRBD2 might be the D (6 bases). This CDR3 has 16 residues. V lost 5 bases, J lost 5 bases, and 21 bases lay in between. In germline, CDR1 is MNHNY, CDR2 SVGAGI (reference sequence). CDR3 loop: CASSTLTGLPGETQYF. DNA for the CDR3: TGTGCCAGCAGTACGCTGACGGGACTCCCCGGGGAGACCCAGTACTTC.

CDR3 nucleotides: TGTGCCAGCAGCTTAGATCCCAAGTGGAATGAGCAGTTCTTC. Translation: CASSLDPKWNEQFF. The chain carries TRBV11-3 and TRBJ2-1; D unresolved. The germline V and J ends were trimmed by 0 bases and 7 bases, with 10 bases remaining between them. The CDR3 runs 14 residues. Germline V gives CDR1 SGHNT, CDR2 YENEEA.

The gene calls are TRBV6-4 and TRBJ2-2, with TRBD2 as a possible D gene (5 bases). The V end was cut by 2 bases, the J end by 3 bases, with 7 bases between. Germline V gene lookup returns CDR1 MRHNA and CDR2 SNTAGT. CDR3 length: 14 residues. The CDR3 protein is CASSDGGHTGELFF. The CDR3, as DNA: TGTGCCAGCAGTGACGGCGGGCACACCGGGGAGCTGTTTTTT.

The chain is built from TRBV19 and TRBJ2-5; D ambiguous. V dropped 5 bases and J dropped 4 bases, with 8 bases sitting between them. This CDR3 region has 12 residues. The germline V gene has CDR1 LNHDA and CDR2 SQIVND (reference sequence). CDR3 in DNA: TGTGCCAGTAGTGGTGACCGAGAGACCCAGTACTTC. Its translation: CASSGDRETQYF.

The CDR3 DNA is TGTGCCAGCTCAACCCAAGAGACCCAGTACTTC. Translating it yields CASSTQETQYF. The rearrangement joins TRBV18 to TRBJ2-5; D ambiguous. The germline gives CDR1 KGHSH, CDR2 LQKENI. The length of the CDR3 is 11 residues. Trimming pared 5 bases from V and 1 base from J, leaving 2 bases between.

The CDR3 bases are TGTGCCAGCAGCTCCAGGGCCCAGCAGCCGGGATACACAGATACGCAGTATTTT. This encodes CASSSRAQQPGYTDTQYF. The chain carries TRBV7-9 and TRBJ2-3; D is tentatively TRBD1 or TRBD2 (5 bases each). Per the germline V gene, CDR1 is SEHNR and CDR2 is FQNEAQ (reference sequence). The V and J ends lost 4 bases and 2 bases respectively, with 22 bases between them. The CDR3 has 18 amino acids.

The chain carries TRBV10-2 and TRBJ2-1; D is unclear. The CDR3 consists of 14 residues. Germline CDR1 WSHSY, CDR2 SAAADI. Trimming pared 2 bases from V and 4 bases from J, leaving 9 bases between. The CDR3 reads CASSEVTDYNEQFF. In DNA, the CDR3 is TGCGCCAGCAGTGAGGTCACTGATTACAATGAGCAGTTCTTC.

CDR3 sequence: CASSQGQSHQPQHF. In DNA, the CDR3 is TGTGCCAGCAGCCAAGGACAGTCCCATCAGCCCCAGCATTTT. The rearrangement uses TRBV16 and TRBJ1-5; TRBD1 might be the D (6 bases). The CDR3 has 14 residues. V lost 2 bases, J lost 5 bases, and 10 bases lay in between. CDR1 and CDR2 from the germline V gene are KGHSY and FQNENV.

This clone occurred a few times. V usage is TRBV6-5 and J usage is TRBJ1-1; no definite D call. Germline loops: CDR1 MNHEY, CDR2 SVGAGI. The CDR3 runs 12 residues. Trimming removed 6 bases from V and 6 bases from J, with 11 bases in between. The CDR3 loop reads CASSLSGAEAFF. CDR3 sequence (DNA): TGTGCCAGCAGCTTGTCGGGAGCTGAAGCTTTCTTT.

This chain joins TRBV11-2 and TRBJ2-1; 8 nucleotides line up with TRBD2. The germline V gene has CDR1 SGHAT and CDR2 FQNNGV. V gave up 5 bases and J gave up 10 bases; unmatched junction bases: 16. The CDR3 is 16 amino acids. The CDR3 coding sequence is TGTGCCAGCAGCCTCGGGGAGACTAGCGACTTTGGGGAGCAGTTCTTC. Its protein product is CASSLGETSDFGEQFF.

The CDR3 DNA sequence: TGCGCCAGCAGCCAACCGCAGGGTGAGCAGTTCTTC. This codes for CASSQPQGEQFF. The rearrangement joins TRBV4-1 to TRBJ2-1; D is perhaps TRBD1 (5 bases). This CDR3 comprises 12 residues. Trimming cost V 2 bases and J 9 bases, with 8 bases left between them. Germline loops: CDR1 MGHRA, CDR2 YSYEKL.

This chain connects TRBV13 to TRBJ1-1; 8 bases match TRBD1. Germline CDR1 and CDR2: PRHDT and FYEKMQ (reference sequence). Trimming removed 5 bases from V and 7 bases from J; junction bases left unmatched: 9. This CDR3 has 14 residues. CDR3 residues: CASSTRQGRGEAFF. CDR3 in DNA: TGTGCCAGCAGCACCCGACAGGGGAGGGGTGAAGCTTTCTTT. Full variable domain (outside the CDR3, taken from reference TRBV13 and TRBJ1-1): AAGVIQSPRHLIKEKRETATLKCYPIPRHDTVYWYQQGPGQDPQFLISFYEKMQSDKGSIPDRFSAQQFSDYHSELNMSSLELGDSALYFCASSTRQGRGEAFFGQGTRLTVV.

V and J are TRBV7-3 and TRBJ2-7; the D call may be TRBD1 or TRBD2 (5 bases each). The CDR3 sequence is 15 residues long. V gave up 6 bases and J gave up 2 bases, with 17 bases separating them. The germline V gene has CDR1 SGHTA and CDR2 FQGTGA. The CDR3 sequence: CASRSSGTVTYEQYF. The CDR3 region has the DNA TGTGCCAGCAGGAGTTCCGGGACGGTTACCTACGAGCAGTACTTC.